The entry that follows covers one TCR beta chain sequence. The CDR3 runs 15 residues. V was pared by 6 bases and J by 6 bases, with 10 bases of the junction left unmatched. Per the germline V gene, CDR1 is SGHTA and CDR2 is FQGNSA. The assay was immunoSEQ multiplex PCR, and TCRdb's table has in-frame clones only and misses some. The sample gives about 11,000 clones, over 75% of which show up once; over 9.5% is in the top ten. The data are from a study of blood T cell repertoires in COVID-19. The V gene is TRBV7-2, the J gene TRBJ2-2; 7 positions agree with TRBD2. Source material: peripheral blood. The TCR originated in a human donor in a cohort sampled during active COVID-19. This CDR3 is CASSRRRLAPGELFF. CDR3 DNA: TGTGCCAGCAGTCGTAGGAGACTAGCCCCCGGGGAGCTGTTTTTT. The whole variable domain, remainder taken from reference TRBV7-2 and TRBJ2-2, is GAGVSQSPSNKVTEKGKDVELRCDPISGHTALYWYRQSLGQGLEFLIYFQGNSAPDKSGLPSDRFSAERTGGSVSTLTIQRTQQEDSAVYLCASSRRRLAPGELFFGEGSRLTVL.